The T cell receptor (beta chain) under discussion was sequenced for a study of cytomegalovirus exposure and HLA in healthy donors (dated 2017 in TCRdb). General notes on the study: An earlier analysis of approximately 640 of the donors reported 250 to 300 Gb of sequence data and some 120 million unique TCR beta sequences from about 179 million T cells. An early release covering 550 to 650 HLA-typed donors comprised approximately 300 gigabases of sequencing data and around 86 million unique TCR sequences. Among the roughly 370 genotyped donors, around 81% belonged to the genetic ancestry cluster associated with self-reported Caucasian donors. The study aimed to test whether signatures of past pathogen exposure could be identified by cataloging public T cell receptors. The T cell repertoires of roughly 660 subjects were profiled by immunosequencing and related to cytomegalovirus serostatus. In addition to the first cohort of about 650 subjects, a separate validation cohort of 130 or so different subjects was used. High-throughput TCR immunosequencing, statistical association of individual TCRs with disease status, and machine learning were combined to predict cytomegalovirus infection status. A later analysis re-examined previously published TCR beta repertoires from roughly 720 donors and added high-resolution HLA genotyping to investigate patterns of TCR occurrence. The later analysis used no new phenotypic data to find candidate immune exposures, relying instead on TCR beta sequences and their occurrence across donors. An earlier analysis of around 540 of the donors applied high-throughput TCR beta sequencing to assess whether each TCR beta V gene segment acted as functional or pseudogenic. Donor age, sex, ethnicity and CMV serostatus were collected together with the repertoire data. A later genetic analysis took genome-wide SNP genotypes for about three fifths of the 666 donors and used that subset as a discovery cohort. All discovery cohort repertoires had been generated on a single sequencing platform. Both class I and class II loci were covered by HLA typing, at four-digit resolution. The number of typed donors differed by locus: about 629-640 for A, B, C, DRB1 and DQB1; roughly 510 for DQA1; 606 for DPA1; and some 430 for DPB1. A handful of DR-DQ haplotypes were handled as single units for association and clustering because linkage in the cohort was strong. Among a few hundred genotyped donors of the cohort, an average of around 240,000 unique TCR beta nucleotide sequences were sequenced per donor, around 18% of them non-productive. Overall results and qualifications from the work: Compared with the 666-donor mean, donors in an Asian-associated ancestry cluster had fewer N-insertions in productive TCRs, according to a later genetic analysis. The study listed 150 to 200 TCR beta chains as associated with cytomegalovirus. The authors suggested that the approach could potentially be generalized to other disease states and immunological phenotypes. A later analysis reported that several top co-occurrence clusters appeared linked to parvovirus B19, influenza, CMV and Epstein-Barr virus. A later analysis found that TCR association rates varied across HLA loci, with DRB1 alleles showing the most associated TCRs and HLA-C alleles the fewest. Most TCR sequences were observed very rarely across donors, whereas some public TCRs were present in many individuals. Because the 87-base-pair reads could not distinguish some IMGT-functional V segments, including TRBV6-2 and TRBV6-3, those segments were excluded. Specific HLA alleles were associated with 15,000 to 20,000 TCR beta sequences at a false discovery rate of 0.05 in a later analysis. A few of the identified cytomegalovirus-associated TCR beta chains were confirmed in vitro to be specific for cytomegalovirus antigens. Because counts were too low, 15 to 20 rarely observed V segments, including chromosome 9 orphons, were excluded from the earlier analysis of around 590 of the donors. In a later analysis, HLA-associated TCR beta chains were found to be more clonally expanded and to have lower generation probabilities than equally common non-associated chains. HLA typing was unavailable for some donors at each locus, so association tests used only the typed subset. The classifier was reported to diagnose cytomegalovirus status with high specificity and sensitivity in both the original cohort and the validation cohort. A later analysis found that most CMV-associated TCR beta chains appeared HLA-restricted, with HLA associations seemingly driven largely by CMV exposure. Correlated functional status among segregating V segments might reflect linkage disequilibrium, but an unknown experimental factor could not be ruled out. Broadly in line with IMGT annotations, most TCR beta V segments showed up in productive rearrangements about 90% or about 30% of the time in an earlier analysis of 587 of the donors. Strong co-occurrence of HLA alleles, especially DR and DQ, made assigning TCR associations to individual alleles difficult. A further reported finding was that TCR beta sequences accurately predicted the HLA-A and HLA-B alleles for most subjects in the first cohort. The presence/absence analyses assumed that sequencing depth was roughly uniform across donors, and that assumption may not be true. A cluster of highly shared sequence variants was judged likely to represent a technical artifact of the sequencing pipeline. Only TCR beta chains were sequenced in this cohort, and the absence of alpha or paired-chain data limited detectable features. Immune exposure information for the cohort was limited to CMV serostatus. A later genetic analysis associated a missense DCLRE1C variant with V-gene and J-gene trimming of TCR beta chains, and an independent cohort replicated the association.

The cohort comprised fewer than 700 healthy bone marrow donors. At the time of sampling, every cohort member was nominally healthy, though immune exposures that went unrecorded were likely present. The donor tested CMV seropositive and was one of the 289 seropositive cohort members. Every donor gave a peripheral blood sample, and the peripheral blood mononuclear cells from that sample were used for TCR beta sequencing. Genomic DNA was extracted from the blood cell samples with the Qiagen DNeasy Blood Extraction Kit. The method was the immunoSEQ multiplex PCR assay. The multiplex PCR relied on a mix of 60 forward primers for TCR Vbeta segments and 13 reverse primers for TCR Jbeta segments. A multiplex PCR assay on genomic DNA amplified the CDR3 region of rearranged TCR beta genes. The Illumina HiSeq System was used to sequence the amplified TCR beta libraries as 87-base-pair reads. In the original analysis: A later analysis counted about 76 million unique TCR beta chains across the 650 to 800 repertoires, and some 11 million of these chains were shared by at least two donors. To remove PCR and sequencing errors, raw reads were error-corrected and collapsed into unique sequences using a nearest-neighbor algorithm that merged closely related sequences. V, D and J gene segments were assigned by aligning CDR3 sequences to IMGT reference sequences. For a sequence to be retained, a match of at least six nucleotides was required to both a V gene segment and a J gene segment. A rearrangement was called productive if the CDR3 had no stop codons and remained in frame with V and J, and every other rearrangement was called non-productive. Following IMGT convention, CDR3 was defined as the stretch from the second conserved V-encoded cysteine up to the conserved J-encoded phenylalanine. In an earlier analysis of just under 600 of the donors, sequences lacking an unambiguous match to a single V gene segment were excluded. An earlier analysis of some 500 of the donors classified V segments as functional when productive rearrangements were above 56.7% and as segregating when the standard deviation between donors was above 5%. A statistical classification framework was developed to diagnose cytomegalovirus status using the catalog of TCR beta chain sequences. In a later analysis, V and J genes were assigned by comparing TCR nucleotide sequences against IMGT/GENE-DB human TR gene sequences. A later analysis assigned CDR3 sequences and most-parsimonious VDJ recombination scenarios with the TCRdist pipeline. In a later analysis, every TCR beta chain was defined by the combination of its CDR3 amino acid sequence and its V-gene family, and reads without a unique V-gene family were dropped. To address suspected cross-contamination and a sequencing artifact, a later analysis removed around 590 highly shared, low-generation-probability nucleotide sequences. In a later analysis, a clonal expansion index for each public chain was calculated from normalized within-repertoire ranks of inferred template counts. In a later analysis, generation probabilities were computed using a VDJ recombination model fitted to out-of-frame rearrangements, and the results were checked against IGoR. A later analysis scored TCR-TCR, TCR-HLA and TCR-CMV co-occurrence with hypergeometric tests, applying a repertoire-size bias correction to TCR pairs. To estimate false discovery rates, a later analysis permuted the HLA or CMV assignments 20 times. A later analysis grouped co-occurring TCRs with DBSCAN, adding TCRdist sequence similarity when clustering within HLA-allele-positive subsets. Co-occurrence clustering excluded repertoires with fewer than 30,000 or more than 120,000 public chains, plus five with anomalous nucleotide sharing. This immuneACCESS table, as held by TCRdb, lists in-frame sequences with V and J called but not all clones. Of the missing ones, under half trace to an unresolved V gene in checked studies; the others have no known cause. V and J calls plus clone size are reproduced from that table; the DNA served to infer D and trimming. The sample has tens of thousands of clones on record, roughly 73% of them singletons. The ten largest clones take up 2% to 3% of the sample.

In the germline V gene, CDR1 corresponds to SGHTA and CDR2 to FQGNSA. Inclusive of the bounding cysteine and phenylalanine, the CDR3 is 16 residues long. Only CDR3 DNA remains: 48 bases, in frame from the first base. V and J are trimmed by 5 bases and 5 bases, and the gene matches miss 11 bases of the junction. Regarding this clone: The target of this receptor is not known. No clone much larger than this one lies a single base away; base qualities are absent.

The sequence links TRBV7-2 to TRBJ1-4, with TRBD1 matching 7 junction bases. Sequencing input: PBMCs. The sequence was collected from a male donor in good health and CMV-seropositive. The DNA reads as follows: TGTGCCAGCAGCCTAAACCGACAGGGTATCAATGAAAAACTGTTTTTT. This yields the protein CASSLNRQGINEKLFF. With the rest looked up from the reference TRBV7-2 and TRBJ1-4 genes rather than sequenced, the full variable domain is GAGVSQSPSNKVTEKGKDVELRCDPISGHTALYWYRQSLGQGLEFLIYFQGNSAPDKSGLPSDRFSAERTGGSVSTLTIQRTQQEDSAVYLCASSLNRQGINEKLFFGSGTQLSVL.